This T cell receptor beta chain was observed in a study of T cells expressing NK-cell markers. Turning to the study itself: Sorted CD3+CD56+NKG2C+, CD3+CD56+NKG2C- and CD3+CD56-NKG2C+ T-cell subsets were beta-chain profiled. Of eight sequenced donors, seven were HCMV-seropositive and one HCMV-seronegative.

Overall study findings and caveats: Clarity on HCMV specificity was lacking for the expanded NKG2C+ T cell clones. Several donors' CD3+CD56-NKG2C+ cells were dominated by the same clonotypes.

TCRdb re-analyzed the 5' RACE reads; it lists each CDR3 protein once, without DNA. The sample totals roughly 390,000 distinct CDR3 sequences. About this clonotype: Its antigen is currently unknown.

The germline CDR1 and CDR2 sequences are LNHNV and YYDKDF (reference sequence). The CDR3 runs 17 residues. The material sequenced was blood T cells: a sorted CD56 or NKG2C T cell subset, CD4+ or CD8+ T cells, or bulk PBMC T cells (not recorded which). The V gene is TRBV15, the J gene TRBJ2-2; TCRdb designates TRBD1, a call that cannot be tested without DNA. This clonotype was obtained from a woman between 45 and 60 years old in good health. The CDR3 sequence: CATSRDRGTGNTGELFF. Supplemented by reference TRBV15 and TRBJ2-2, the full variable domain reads DAMVIQNPRYQVTQFGKPVTLSCSQTLNHNVMYWYQQKSSQAPKLLFHYYDKDFNNEADTPDNFQSRRPNTSFCFLDIRSPGLGDTAMYLCATSRDRGTGNTGELFFGEGSRLTVL.